This TCR beta chain originates from a study of spatial heterogeneity in lung cancer. On the study more broadly: Correlation of TCR transcript counts in tumor regions with a T cell module score from matched bulk RNA-seq was strong.

The CDR3 spans 14 residues. Trimming took 5 bases from V and 0 from J, leaving 12 bases between them. CDR1 is SGHRS, CDR2 YFSETQ, per germline. TCR cDNA molecules each had a unique molecular identifier. MiXCR, run by TCRdb on the 5' RACE reads, gives a single entry per CDR3 protein. The repertoire holds nearly 25,000 distinct CDR3 sequences, with 8.8% as singletons. Findings and limits, study-wide: Intratumoral expanded alpha and beta TCR counts were found to track tumor mutation counts.

This clonotype came up many times. Its target is not known. Time point denoted: sample taken at primary tumor resection. Samples were donated by 72 untreated early-stage non-small cell lung cancer patients. Unsorted whole RNA of tumor, nontumor lung or frozen PBMC was sequenced. This specimen was lung tumor tissue, taken at surgery. The chain couples TRBV5-1 to TRBJ2-7; D perhaps matches TRBD2 (6 bases). The clonotype originates from a male donor with early-stage non-small cell lung cancer. The CDR3 reads CASRWEALSYEQYF. The CDR3, as DNA: TGCGCCAGCAGATGGGAGGCCCTCTCCTACGAGCAGTACTTC.